Listed below are T cell receptor beta chains from one sample, sequenced in a study of T cells in Graves' hyperthyroidism and ophthalmopathy. TCRdb re-analysed the multiplex PCR reads in MiXCR, keeping a single row per CDR3 protein. This table has some 570,000 distinct CDR3 sequences, 14% appearing once. Sequenced sample: blood. Receptors originate from a woman aged 18-30 years with Graves' ophthalmopathy. Each CDR3 is given with its conserved first and last residue.

V	J	CDR3
TRBV7-9	TRBJ2-3	CASSRRGQGMASGTDTQYF
TRBV2	TRBJ2-7	CASSNPSGTGAYEQYF
TRBV20-1	TRBJ2-2	CSARDRVSGRPNTGELFF
TRBV7-2	TRBJ1-5	CASSFGTGRFQPQHF
TRBV6-5	TRBJ1-5	CASSYLPQFPQHF
TRBV9	TRBJ2-7	CASSARLALRWEQYF
TRBV24-1	TRBJ2-5	CATSDPDQETQYF
TRBV11-1	TRBJ2-1	CASSFQAGSSYNEQFF
TRBV6-1	TRBJ2-3	CASNQRTGGTDTQYF
TRBV7-9	TRBJ2-7	CASTGPGPYEQYF
TRBV28	TRBJ2-5	CASSSPGTSGEETQYF
TRBV20-1	TRBJ2-1	CSVRDSPLYNEQFF